The source of this T cell receptor (beta chain) is a study of T-cell reconstitution after alpha-beta-depleted transplantation in children. General study results and limits: A year had passed since transplant, and T-cell counts and diversity by then came mostly from newly produced T cells. There were reportedly several hundred expanded graft clones from which alpha-beta T cells came about two months after transplant.

The CDR3 contains 14 residues. CDR1 LGHNA and CDR2 YNFKEQ come from the germline V gene. Preparing the TCRbeta library involved the use of unique molecular identifiers. TCRdb called the PCR reads again in MiXCR, with one record for every CDR3 protein. The sample has approximately 500,000 distinct CDR3 sequences, under 12% seen once; the top ten hold around 2%. A note on this clonotype: No antigen is known for it. A much more abundant neighbour one base away suggests this may be a read error.

The origin of this receptor is a child aged 2-15 years with inherited bone marrow failure, due to receive a stem cell transplant. The specimen comprised PBMCs, sampled before TCRalphabeta/CD19-depleted stem cell transplant. The chain has TRBV4-2 and TRBJ2-3, with D possibly TRBD1 on 6 matching bases. The CDR3: CARSPGQRTDTQYF. The CDR3, as DNA: TGTGCCAGGAGCCCCGGACAGCGCACAGATACGCAGTATTTT.